This T cell receptor (beta chain) derives from a study of OX40 agonist ivuxolimab in advanced cancers. As for the study in general: The study enrolled dose-escalation patients with hepatocellular carcinoma, melanoma, renal cell or head and neck cancer. Having had anti-PD-1, anti-PD-L1 or anti-CTLA-4 therapy before was allowed, and over 35% had some.

Overall study results and limits: Still undetermined is the antigen specificity of the expanded peripheral T cells.

Profiled with immunoSEQ multiplex PCR; TCRdb holds only in-frame clones, not every one. The sample lists 65,000 to 85,000 clones, about 92% occurring once. There are a few counts of this clone. Antigen unknown. This specimen was CD4+ or CD8+ T cells sorted from blood, taken in a trial of the OX40 agonist ivuxolimab. The clonotype was recovered from an adult with an advanced solid tumor such as melanoma, head and neck, liver or kidney cancer.

CDR3 bases: TGCGCCAGCAGCCAAGACAGATCCTACGAGCAGTACTTC. Translated, it gives CASSQDRSYEQYF. This chain uses TRBV4-1 with TRBJ2-7; no reliable D call. Trimming removed 0 bases at V and 1 base at J, with 4 bases between. CDR3 length: 13 amino acids. Germline V gene sequence: CDR1 MGHRA, CDR2 YSYEKL.